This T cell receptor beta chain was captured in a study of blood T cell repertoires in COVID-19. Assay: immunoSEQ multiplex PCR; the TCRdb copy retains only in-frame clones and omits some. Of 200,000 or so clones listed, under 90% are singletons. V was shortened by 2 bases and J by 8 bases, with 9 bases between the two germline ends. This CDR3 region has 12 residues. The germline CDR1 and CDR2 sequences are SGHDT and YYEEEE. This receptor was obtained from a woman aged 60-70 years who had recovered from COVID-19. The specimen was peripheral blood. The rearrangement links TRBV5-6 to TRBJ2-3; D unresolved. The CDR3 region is CASSFLSGTQYF. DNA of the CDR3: TGTGCCAGCAGCTTTCTTTCCGGTACGCAGTATTTT.